There are many counts of the clone carrying this T cell receptor beta chain. What it recognizes is unknown. These data come from a study of T cells after posttransplantation cyclophosphamide. Study results and caveats: Later blood repertoires were often dominated by clones from the donor CD8+ memory compartment. Recipient CMV seropositivity and CMV reactivation strongly tracked TRB clonality.

V was pared by 3 bases and J by 3 bases, with 12 bases of the junction left unmatched. The CDR3 runs to 16 residues. CDR1 is SQVTM and CDR2 is ANQGSEA in the germline V gene. Busulfan-fludarabine conditioning, marrow transplant, and cyclophosphamide on days +3 and +4 were administered. This table comes from immunoSEQ multiplex PCR, and its TCRdb copy is limited to in-frame clones, with some not included. There are about 4,100 clones in the sample, none observed a single time. J is TRBJ2-7 and V is TRBV29-1, with 9 bases identical to TRBD1. This specimen was PBMCs, taken after allogeneic stem cell transplant with posttransplant cyclophosphamide. The origin of this receptor is a female patient aged 18 to 29 who received an allogeneic stem cell transplant from an unrelated donor, was CMV-positive, and had acute GVHD only. The graft donor may account for some of the T cells. This CDR3 is CSVERAGTGIYYEQYF. In DNA, the CDR3 is TGCAGCGTTGAGCGGGCCGGGACAGGGATTTACTACGAGCAGTACTTC.